The following is a TCR beta chain sequence with its context. The antigen remains unidentified. A read error may explain this, as a much larger clone is one base away. In the same sample, other DNA sequences code for this CDR3. The sample belongs to a study of shared clonotypes between healthy human individuals. V lost 6 bases, J lost 3 bases, and 2 bases stayed unmatched. The CDR3 is made up of 12 amino acids. The germline gives CDR1 SNHLY, CDR2 FYNNEI. The investigators split CD4+ cells into a CD45RA+ naive subset and a CD45RA-negative memory subset. The study's findings and limits: Naive subsets tended to show greater estimated richness than memory subsets.

It was across several immunoSEQ plates that each subset's genomic DNA was evenly split. TCRdb's copy holds only in-frame clones and misses some; the assay was immunoSEQ multiplex PCR. The table lists 730,000 or so clones, about two thirds of them singletons. This TCR derives from a woman aged 25 to 39 in good health. The chain couples TRBV2 to TRBJ2-7, with 7 positions matching TRBD1. Input material: memory CD4+ T cells sorted from blood. Subset of the sample: CD45RA-negative fraction. The CDR3 here is CASSGDSYEQYF. The CDR3 DNA follows: TGTGCCAGCAGCGGGGACAGCTACGAGCAGTACTTC.